This T cell receptor beta chain appears in the sequencing data of a study of T cell responses to AZD1222 COVID-19 vaccine. Study-level results: Among the donors, most were white British and more were female, and clonal diversity was possibly underestimated. Targets within unmutated variant regions were reportedly found for nearly half of spike-specific TCRs.

Note on this clone: The antigen remains undetermined.

Generated by immunoSEQ multiplex PCR, the TCRdb table keeps only in-frame clones and is missing some. The table includes some 130,000 clones, around 84% detected once. V lost 5 bases, J lost 8 bases, and 2 bases stayed unmatched. This CDR3 is 11 amino acids long. Germline CDR1 is SEHNR and CDR2 is FQNEAQ (reference sequence). The sequencing used peripheral blood, collected on day 0 of AZD1222 vaccination. This receptor was identified in an adult in good health. V is TRBV7-9 and J is TRBJ1-1, with 7 bases fitting TRBD1. The CDR3 is CASSLQGEAFF. CDR3 in DNA: TGTGCCAGCAGCCTACAGGGGGAAGCTTTCTTT.